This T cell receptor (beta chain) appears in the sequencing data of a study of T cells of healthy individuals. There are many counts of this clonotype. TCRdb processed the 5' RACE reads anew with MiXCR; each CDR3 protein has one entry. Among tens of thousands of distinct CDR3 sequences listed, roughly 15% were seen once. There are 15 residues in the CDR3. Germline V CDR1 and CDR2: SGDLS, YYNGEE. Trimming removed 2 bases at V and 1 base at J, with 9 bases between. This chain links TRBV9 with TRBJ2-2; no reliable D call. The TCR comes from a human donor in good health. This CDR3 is CASSVYMRNTGELFF. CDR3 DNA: TGTGCCAGCAGCGTGTATATGCGGAACACCGGGGAGCTGTTTTTT.